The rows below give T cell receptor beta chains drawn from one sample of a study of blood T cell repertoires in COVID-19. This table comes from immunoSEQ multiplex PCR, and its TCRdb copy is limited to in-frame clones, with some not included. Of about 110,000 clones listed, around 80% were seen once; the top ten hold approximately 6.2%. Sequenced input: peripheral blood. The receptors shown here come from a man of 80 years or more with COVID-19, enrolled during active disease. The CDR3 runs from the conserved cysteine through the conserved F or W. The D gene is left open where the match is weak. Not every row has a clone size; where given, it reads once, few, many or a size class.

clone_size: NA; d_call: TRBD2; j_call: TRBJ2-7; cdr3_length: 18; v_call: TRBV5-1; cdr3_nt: TGCGCCAGCAGTTTTCAAGCGGGAGAAGGGTTACTCTCCTACGAGCAGTACTTC; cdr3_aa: CASSFQAGEGLLSYEQYF
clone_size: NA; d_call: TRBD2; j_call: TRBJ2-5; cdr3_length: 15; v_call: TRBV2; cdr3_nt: TGTGCCAGCAGTGAAGCCCTAGCGGTCCAAGAGACCCAGTACTTC; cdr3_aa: CASSEALAVQETQYF
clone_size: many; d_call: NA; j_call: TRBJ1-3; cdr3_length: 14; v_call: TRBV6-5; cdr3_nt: TGTGCCAGCAGCTTCACAGGCTCTGGAAACACCATATATTTT; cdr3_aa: CASSFTGSGNTIYF
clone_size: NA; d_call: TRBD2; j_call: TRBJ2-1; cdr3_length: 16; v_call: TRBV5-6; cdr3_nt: TGTGCCAGCAGCTTGATACTAGCGGGAGTGGGAAATGAGCAGTTCTTC; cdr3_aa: CASSLILAGVGNEQFF
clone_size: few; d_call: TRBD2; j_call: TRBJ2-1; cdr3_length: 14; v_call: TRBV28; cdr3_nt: TGTGCCAGCAGTATCATGCCAGCGGGGTATGAGCAGTTCTTC; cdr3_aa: CASSIMPAGYEQFF
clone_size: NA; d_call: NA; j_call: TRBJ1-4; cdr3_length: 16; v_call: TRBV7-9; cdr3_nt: TGTGCCAGCAGCTTAGCAATCGTCCCCGCGGATGAAAAACTGTTTTTT; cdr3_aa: CASSLAIVPADEKLFF
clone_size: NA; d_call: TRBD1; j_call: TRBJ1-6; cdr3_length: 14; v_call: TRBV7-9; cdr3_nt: TGTGCCAGCAGCCCACAGGGGGTAGATTCACCCCTCCACTTT; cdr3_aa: CASSPQGVDSPLHF
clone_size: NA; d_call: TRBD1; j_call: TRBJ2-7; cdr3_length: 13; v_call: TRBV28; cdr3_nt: TGTGCCAGCAGTTTCTCGGACAGGGGGTTGCAGTACTTC; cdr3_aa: CASSFSDRGLQYF
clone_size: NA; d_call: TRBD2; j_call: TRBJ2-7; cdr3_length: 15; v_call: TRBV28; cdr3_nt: TGTGCCAGCAGCAAAAGACTAGCGGGAGGCTACGAGCAGTACTTC; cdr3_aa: CASSKRLAGGYEQYF
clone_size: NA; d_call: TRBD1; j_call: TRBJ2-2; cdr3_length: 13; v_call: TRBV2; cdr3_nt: TGTGCCAGCAGCCGACAGGGGGCCGGGGAGCTGTTTTTT; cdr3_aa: CASSRQGAGELFF
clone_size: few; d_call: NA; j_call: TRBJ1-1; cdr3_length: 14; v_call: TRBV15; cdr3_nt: TGTGCCACCAGCAGAGAAAGCTCCGGCACTGAAGCTTTCTTT; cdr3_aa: CATSRESSGTEAFF
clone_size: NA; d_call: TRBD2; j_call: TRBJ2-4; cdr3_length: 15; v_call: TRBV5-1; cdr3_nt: TGCGCCAGCAGCTTGACCGGGACTAGCGAAAACATTCAGTACTTC; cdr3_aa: CASSLTGTSENIQYF
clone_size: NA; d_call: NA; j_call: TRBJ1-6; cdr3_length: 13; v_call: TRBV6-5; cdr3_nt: TGTGCCAGCAGTCGGGGGTTGAATTCACCCCTCCACTTT; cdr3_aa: CASSRGLNSPLHF
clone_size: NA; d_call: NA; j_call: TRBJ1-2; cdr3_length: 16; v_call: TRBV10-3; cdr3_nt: TGTGCCATCAGTGATTGGGCAGGGATCCTGAACTATGGCTACACCTTC; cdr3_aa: CAISDWAGILNYGYTF
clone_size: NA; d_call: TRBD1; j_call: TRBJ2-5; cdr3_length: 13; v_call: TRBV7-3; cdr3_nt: TGTGCCAGCAGTCGAGACAGGGGTGAGACCCAGTACTTC; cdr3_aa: CASSRDRGETQYF
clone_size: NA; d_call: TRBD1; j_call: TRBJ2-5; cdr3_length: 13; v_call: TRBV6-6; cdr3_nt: TGTGCCAGCAGTTACGGGACAGGGGTTACCCAGTACTTC; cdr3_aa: CASSYGTGVTQYF
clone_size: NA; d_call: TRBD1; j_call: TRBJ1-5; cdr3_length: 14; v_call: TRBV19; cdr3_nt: TGTGCCAGTAGTTACAGGGGAAGCAATCAGCCCCAGCATTTT; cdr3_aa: CASSYRGSNQPQHF
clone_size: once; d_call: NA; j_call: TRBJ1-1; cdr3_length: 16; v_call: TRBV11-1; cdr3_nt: TGTGCCAGCAGCTCTTTCCATACAGACAGGCCCTTTGGAGCTTTCTTT; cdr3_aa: CASSSFHTDRPFGAFF
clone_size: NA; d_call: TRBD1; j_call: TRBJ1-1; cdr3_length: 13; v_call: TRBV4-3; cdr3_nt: TGCGCCAGCAGCCAGACAGGGGGTATCGAAGCTTTCTTT; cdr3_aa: CASSQTGGIEAFF
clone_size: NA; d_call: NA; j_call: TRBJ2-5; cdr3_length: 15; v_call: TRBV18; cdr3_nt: TGTGCCAGCTCACCGAATAACCATTTCGGAGAGACCCAGTACTTC; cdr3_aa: CASSPNNHFGETQYF
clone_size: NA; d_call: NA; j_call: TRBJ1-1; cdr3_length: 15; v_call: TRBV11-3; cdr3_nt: TGTGCCAGCAGCAGAGGGTCCGGAGAGGGGGCTGAAGCTTTCTTT; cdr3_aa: CASSRGSGEGAEAFF
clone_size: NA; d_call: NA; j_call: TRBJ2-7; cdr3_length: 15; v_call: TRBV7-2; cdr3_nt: TGTGCCAGCAGCTTACAGGAAGCGGGTCCCTACGAGCAGTACTTC; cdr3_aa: CASSLQEAGPYEQYF
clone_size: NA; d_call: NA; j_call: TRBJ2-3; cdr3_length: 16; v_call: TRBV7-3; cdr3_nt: TGTGCCAGCAGCTTAATGGGGCTTGCTAGCACAGATACGCAGTATTTT; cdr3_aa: CASSLMGLASTDTQYF
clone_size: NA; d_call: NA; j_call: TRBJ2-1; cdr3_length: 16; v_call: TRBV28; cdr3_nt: TGTGCCAGCAGTTTATATGGCGGAGTCGGTGGGTATGAGCAGTTCTTC; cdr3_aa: CASSLYGGVGGYEQFF
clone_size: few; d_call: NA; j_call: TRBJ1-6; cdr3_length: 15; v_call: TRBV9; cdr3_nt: TGTGCCAGCAGCGTAGATGGCGGGGGCCGGTCACCCCTCCACTTT; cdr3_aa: CASSVDGGGRSPLHF
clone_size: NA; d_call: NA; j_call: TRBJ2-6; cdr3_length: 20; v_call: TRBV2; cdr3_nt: TGTGCCAGCAGTGAAGAGAGGGATTTAAGCTTGTTGTATGGGGCCAACGTCCTGACTTTC; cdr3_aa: CASSEERDLSLLYGANVLTF
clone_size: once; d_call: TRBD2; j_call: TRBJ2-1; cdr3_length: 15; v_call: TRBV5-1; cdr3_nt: TGCGCCAGCAGCTTGAGCGGGAGTGACTACAATGAGCAGTTCTTC; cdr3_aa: CASSLSGSDYNEQFF
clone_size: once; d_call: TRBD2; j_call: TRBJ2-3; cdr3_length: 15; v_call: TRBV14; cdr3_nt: TGTGCCAGCAGCCAAGGTAGCGGGAGCACAGATACGCAGTATTTT; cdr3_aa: CASSQGSGSTDTQYF
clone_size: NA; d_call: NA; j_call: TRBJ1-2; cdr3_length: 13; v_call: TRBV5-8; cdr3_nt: TGTGCCAGCAGCCAAACCAGGGCCTATGGCTACACCTTC; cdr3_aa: CASSQTRAYGYTF
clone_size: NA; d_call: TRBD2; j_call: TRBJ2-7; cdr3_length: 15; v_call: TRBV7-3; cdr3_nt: TGTGCCAGCAGCTTATGGGGAGCCGGGACTACGCAGCAGTACTTC; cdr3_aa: CASSLWGAGTTQQYF
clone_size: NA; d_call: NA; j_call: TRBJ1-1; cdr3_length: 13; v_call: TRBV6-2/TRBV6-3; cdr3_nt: TGTGCCAGCAGCGACCAGACTTACACTGAAGCTTTCTTT; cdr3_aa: CASSDQTYTEAFF
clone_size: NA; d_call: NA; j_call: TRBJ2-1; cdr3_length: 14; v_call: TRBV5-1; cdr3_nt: TGCGCCAGCAGCCGTGGGAGCGGGTTGAATGAGCAGTTCTTC; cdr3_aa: CASSRGSGLNEQFF
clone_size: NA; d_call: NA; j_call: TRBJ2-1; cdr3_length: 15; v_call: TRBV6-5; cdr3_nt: TGTGCCAGCAGTTACAAGGCTAGGGGCTACAATGAGCAGTTCTTC; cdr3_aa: CASSYKARGYNEQFF
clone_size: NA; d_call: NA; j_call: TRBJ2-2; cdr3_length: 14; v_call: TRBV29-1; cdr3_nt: TGCAGCGTTACAACTAGCCTGAACACCGGGGAGCTGTTTTTT; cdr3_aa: CSVTTSLNTGELFF
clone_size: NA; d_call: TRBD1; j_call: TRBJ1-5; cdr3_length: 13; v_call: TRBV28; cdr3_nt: TGTGCCAGCAGTTCCGGACAGGGGTTTCCCCAGCATTTT; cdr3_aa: CASSSGQGFPQHF
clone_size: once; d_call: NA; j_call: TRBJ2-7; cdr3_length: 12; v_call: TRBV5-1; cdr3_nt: TGCGCCAGCAGCTTGGTATCGGAGGAGCAGTACTTC; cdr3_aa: CASSLVSEEQYF
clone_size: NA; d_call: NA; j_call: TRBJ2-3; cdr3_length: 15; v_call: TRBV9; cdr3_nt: TGTGCCAGCAGCCCCAGCGGCGGGAGCACAGATACGCAGTATTTT; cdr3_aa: CASSPSGGSTDTQYF
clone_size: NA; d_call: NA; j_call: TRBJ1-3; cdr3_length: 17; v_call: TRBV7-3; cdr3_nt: TGTGCCAGCAGCCCTCGGTGGAGGACCTGCTCTGGAAACACCATATATTTT; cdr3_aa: CASSPRWRTCSGNTIYF
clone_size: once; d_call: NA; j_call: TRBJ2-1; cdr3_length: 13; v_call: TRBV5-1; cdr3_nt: TGCGCCAGCCGCCGACTAGACGGCAATGAGCAGTTCTTC; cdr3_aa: CASRRLDGNEQFF
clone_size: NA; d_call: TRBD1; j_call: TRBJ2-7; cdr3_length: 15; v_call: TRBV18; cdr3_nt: TGTGCCAGCTCACTCTCGGGACAGGGGATTGCCGAGCAGTACTTC; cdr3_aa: CASSLSGQGIAEQYF
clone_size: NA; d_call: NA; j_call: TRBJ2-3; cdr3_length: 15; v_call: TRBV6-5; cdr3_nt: TGTGCCAGCAGTTCTCAGGGTTCTAGCACAGATACGCAGTATTTT; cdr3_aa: CASSSQGSSTDTQYF
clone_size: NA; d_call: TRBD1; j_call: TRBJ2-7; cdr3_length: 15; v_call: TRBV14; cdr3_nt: TGTGCCAGCAGCCAAGGGACAGGGGGCTGGTACGAGCAGTACTTC; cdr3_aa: CASSQGTGGWYEQYF
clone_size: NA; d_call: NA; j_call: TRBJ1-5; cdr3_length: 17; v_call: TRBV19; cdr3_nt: TGTGCCAGTAGTATACTGATAGACAGTTATAGCAATCAGCCCCAGCATTTT; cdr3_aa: CASSILIDSYSNQPQHF
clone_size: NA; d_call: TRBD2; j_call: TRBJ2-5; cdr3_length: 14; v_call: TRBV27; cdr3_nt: TGTGCCAGCAGTCACGCAGGGAGGGGAGAGACCCAGTACTTC; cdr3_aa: CASSHAGRGETQYF
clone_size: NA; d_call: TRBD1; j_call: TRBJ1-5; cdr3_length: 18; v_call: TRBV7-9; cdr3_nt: TGTGCCAGCAGCCCGAGCACCGGGACAGGGGGCGCGGGTCAGCCCCAGCATTTT; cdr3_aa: CASSPSTGTGGAGQPQHF
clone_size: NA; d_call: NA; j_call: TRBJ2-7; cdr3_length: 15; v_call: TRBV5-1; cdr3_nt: TGCGCCAGCAGCACCTTTAGCGGAAGCTCCTACGAGCAGTACTTC; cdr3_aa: CASSTFSGSSYEQYF
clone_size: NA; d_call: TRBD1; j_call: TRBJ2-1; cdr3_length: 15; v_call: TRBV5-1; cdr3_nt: TGCGCCAGCAGCCTGACGGGACAGGGGTACAATGAGCAGTTCTTC; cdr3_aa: CASSLTGQGYNEQFF
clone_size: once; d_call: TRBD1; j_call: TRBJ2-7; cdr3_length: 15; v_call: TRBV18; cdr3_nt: TGTGCCAGCTCACCCCCCGGGACAGGAGTCTACGAGCAGTACTTC; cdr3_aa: CASSPPGTGVYEQYF
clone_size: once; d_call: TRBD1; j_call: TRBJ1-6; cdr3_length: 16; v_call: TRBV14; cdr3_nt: TGTGCCAGCAGCCAAGATTGGACAGGGAACGGGTCACCCCTCCACTTT; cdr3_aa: CASSQDWTGNGSPLHF
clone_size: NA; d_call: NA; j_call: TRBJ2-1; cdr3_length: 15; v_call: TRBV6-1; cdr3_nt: TGTGCCAGCCGTGATGCGGCGGCGGGGAAAAATGAGCAGTTCTTC; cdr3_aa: CASRDAAAGKNEQFF
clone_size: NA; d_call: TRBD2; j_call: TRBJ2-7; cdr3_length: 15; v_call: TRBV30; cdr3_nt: TGTGCCTGCGAGGGGTCCCGGACTAGCGGTCGCGAGCAGTACTTC; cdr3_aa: CACEGSRTSGREQYF
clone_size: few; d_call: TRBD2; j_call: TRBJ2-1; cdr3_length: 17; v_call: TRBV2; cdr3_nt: TGTGCCAGCAAAGGACTAGCGGGAGATTCCTCCTACAATGAGCAGTTCTTC; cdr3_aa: CASKGLAGDSSYNEQFF
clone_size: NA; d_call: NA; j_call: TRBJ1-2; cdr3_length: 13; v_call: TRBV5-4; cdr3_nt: TGTGCCAGCAGCGGAGGGGTAACGAGGGGCTACACCTTC; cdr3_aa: CASSGGVTRGYTF
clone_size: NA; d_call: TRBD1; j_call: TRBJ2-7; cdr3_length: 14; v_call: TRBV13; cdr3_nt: TGTGCCTCTCGGAGTCGGGACAGATCCTACGAGCAGTACTTC; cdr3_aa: CASRSRDRSYEQYF
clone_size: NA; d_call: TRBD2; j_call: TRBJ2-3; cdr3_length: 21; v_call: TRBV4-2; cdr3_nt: TGTGCCAGCAGCCCCCTCCCCCAGACTAGCGGAGGCGGGGGGAGCACAGATACGCAGTATTTT; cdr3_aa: CASSPLPQTSGGGGSTDTQYF
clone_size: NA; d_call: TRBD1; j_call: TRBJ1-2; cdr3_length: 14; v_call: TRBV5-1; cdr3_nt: TGCGCCAGCAGTTACGACAGGGGAAGCTATGGCTACACCTTC; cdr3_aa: CASSYDRGSYGYTF
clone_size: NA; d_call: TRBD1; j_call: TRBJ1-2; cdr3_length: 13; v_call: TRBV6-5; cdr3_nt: TGTGCCAGCAGTTTTGGACAGGACTATGGCTACACCTTC; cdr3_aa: CASSFGQDYGYTF
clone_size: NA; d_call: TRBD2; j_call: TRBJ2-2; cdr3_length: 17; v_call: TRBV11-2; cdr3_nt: TGTGCCAGCAGCGCATCCGGGACTAGCGGGAGGATGGGGGAGCTGTTTTTT; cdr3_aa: CASSASGTSGRMGELFF
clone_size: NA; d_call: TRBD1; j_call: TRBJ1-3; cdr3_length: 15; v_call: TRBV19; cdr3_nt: TGTGCCAGTAGTGCTACAGGGGGCTCTGGAAACACCATATATTTT; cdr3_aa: CASSATGGSGNTIYF
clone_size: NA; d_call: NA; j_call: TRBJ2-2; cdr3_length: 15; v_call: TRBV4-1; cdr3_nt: TGCGCCAGCAGCCAATGGGGGCTAAACACCGGGGAGCTGTTTTTT; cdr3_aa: CASSQWGLNTGELFF